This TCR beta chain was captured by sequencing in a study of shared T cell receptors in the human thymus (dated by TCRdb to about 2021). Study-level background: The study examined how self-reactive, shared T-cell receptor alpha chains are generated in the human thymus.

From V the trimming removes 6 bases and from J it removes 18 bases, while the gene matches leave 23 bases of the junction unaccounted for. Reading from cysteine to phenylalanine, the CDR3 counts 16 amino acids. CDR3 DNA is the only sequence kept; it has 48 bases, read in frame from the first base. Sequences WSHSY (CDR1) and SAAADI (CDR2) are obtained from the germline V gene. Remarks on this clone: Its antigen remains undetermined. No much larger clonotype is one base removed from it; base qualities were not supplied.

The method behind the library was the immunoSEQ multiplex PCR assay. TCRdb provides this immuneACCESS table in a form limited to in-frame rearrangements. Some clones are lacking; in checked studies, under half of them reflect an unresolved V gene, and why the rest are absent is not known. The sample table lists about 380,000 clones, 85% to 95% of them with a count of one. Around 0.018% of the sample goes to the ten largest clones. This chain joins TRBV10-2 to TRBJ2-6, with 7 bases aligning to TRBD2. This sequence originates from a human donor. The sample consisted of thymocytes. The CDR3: CASSPLVMRENLRATF. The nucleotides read TGCGCCAGCAGCCCGTTGGTGATGCGGGAGAACCTTCGGGCGACTTTC.